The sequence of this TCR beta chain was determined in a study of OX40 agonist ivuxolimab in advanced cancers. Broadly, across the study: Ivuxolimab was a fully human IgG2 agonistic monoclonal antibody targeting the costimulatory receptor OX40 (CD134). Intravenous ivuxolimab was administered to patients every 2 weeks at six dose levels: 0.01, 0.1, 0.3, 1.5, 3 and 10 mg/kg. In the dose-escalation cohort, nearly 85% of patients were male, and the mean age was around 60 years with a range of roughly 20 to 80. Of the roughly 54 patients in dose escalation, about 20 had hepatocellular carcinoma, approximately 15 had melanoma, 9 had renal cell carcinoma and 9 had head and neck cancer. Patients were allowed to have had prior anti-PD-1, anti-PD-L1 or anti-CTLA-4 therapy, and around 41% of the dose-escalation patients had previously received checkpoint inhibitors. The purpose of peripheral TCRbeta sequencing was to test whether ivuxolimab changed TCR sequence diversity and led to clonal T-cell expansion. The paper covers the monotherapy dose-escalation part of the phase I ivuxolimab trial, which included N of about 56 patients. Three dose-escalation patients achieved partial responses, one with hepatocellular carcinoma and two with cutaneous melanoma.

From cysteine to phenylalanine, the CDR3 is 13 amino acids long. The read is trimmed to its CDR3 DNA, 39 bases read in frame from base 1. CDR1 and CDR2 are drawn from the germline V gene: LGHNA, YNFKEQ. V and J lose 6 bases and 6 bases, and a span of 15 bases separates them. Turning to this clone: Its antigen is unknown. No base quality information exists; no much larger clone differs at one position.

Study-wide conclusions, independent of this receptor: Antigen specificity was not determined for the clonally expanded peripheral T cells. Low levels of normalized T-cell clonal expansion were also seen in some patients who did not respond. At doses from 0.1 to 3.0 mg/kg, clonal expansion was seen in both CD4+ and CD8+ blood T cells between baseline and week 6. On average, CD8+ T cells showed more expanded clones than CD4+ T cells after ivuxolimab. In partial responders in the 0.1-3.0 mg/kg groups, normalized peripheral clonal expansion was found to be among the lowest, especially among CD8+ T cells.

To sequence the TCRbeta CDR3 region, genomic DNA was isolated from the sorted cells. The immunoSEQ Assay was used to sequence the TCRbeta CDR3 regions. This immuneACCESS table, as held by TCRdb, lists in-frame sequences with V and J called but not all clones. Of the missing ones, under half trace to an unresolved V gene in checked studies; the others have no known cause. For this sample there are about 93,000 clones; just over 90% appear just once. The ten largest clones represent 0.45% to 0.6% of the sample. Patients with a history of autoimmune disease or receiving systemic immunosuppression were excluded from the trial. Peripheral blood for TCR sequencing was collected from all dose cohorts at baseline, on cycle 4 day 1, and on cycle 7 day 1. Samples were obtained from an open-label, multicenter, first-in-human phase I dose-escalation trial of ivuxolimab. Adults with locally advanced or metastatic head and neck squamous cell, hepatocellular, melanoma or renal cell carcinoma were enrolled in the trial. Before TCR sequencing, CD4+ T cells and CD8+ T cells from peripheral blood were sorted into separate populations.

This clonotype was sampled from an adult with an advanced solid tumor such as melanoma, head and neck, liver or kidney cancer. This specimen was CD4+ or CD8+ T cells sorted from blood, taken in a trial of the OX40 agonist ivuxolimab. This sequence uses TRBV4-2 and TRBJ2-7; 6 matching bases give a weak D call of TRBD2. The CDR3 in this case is CASRLGWRGEQYF. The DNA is TGTGCCAGCAGGCTGGGGTGGAGGGGCGAGCAGTACTTC.